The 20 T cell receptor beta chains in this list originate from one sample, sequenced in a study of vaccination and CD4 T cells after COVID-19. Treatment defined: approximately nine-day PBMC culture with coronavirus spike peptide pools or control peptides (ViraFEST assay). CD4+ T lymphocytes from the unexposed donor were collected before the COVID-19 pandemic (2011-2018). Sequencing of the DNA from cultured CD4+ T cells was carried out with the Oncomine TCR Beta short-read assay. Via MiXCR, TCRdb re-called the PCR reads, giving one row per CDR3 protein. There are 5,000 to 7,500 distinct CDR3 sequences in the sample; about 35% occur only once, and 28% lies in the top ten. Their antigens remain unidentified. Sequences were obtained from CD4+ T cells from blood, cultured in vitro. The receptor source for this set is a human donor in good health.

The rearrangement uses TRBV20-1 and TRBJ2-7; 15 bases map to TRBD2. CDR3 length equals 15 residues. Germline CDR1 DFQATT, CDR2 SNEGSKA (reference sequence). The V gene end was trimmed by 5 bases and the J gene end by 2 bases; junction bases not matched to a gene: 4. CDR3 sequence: CSAPGLAGGPYEQYF. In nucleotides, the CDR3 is TGCAGTGCTCCCGGACTAGCGGGGGGGCCCTACGAGCAGTACTTC.

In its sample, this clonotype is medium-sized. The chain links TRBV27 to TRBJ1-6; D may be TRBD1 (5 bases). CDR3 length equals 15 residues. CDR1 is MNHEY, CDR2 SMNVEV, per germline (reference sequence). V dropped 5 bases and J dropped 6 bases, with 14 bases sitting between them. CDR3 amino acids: CASSPSDIGNSPLHF. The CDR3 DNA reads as TGTGCCAGCAGTCCCTCGGACATTGGTAATTCACCCCTCCACTTT.

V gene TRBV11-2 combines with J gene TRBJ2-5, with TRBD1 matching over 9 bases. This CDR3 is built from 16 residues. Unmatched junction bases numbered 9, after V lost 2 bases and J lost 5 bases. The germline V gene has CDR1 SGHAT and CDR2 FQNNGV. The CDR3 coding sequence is TGTGCCAGCAGCTTAAGTAATCCGACAGGGGGGGAGACCCAGTACTTC. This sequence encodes CASSLSNPTGGETQYF.

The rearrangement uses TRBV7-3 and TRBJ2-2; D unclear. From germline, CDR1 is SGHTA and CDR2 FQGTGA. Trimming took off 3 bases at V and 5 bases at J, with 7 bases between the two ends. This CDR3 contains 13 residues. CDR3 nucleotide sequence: TGTGCCAGCAGCTTGCTATTAACCGGGGAGCTGTTTTTT. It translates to CASSLLLTGELFF.

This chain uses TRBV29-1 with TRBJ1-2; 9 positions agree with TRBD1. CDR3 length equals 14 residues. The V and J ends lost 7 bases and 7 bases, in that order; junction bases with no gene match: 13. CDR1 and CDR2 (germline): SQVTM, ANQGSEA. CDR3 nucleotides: TGCAGCGCCAACGCGGGGGGACAGGGTGCTGGCTACACCTTC. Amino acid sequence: CSANAGGQGAGYTF.

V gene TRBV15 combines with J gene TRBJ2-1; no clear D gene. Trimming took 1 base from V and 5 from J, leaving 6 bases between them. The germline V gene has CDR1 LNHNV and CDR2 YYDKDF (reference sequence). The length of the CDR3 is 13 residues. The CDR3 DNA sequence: TGTGCCACCAGCAGAGGACTGAACAATGAGCAGTTCTTC. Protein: CATSRGLNNEQFF.

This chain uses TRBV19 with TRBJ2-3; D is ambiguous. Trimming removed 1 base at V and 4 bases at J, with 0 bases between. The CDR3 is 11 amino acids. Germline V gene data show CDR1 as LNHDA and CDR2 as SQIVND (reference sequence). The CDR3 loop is CASSIADTQYF. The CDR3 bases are TGTGCCAGTAGTATAGCAGATACGCAGTATTTT.

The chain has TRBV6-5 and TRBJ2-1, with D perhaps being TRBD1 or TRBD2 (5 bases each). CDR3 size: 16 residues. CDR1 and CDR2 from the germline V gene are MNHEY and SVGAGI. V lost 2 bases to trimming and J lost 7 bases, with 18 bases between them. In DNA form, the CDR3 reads TGTGCCAGCAGTTACGGACTGTTGTCGGGGCGGAATGAGCAGTTCTTC. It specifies CASSYGLLSGRNEQFF.

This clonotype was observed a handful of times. CDR3 in amino acids: CSARDSRLALGELFF. The DNA of the CDR3 is TGCAGTGCTAGAGATTCACGGCTAGCCCTAGGGGAGCTGTTTTTT. The chain has TRBV20-1 and TRBJ2-2; D might be TRBD2 (5 bases). The CDR3 totals 15 residues. Germline V gene sequence: CDR1 DFQATT, CDR2 SNEGSKA (reference sequence). V lost 0 bases and J 8 bases, leaving 16 bases between the germline ends.

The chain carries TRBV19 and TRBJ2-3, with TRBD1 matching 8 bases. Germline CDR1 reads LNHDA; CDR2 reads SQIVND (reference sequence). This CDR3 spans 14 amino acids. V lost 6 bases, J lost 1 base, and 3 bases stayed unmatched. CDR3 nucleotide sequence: TGTGCCAGTAGGGACAGGGTCGGCACAGATACGCAGTATTTT. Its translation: CASRDRVGTDTQYF.

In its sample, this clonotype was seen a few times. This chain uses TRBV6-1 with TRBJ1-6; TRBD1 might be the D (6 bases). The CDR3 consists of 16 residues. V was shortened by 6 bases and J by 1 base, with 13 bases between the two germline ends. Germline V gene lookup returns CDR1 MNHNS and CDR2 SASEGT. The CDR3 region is CASSPDSRSYNSPLHF. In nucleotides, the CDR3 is TGTGCCAGCAGCCCGGACAGTAGGTCCTATAATTCACCCCTCCACTTT.

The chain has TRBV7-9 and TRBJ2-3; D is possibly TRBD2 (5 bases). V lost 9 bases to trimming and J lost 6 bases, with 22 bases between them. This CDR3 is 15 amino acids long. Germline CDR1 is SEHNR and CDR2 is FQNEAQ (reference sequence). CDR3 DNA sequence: TGTGCCAGTGCTCCAACCGGACTGGATGGGGATACGCAGTATTTT. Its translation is CASAPTGLDGDTQYF.

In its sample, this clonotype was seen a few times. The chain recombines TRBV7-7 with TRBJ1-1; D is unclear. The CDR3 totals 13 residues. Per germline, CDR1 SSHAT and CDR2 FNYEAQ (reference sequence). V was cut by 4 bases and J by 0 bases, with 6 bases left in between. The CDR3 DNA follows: TGTGCCAGCAGCTCAACAGTGAACACTGAAGCTTTCTTT. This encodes CASSSTVNTEAFF. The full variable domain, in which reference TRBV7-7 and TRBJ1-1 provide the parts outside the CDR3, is GAGVSQSPRYKVTKRGQDVTLRCDPISSHATLYWYQQALGQGPEFLTYFNYEAQPDKSGLPSDRFSAERPEGSISTLTIQRTEQRDSAMYRCASSSTVNTEAFFGQGTRLTVV.

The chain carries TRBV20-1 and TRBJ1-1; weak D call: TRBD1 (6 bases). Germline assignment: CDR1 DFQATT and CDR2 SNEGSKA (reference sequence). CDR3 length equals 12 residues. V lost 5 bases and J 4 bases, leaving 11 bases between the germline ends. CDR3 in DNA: TGCAGTGCTGTCAGGGGTTCCACTGAAGCTTTCTTT. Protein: CSAVRGSTEAFF.

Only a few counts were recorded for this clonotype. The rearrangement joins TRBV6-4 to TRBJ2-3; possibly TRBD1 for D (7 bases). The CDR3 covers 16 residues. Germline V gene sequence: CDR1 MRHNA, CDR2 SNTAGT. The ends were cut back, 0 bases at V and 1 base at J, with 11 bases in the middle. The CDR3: CASSDSGGGGTDTQYF. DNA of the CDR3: TGTGCCAGCAGTGACTCCGGAGGGGGCGGCACAGATACGCAGTATTTT.

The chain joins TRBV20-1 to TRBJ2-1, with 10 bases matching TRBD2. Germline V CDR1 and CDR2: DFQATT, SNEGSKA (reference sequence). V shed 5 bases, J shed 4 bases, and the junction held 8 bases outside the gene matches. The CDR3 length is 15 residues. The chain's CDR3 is CSAPAGLAAYNEQFF. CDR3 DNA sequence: TGCAGTGCTCCGGCAGGACTAGCGGCTTACAATGAGCAGTTCTTC.

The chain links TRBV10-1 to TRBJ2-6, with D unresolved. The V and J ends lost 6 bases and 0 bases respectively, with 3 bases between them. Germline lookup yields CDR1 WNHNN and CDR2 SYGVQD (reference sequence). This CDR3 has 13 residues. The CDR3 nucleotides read TGCGCCAGCAGCGCCTCTGGGGCCAACGTCCTGACTTTC. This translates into CASSASGANVLTF.

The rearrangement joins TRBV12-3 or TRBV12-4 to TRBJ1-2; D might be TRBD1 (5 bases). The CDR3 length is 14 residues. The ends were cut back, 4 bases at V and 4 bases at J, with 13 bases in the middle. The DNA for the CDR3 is TGTGCCAGCAGTTATATTCAGGGTGGCTATGGCTACACCTTC. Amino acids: CASSYIQGGYGYTF.

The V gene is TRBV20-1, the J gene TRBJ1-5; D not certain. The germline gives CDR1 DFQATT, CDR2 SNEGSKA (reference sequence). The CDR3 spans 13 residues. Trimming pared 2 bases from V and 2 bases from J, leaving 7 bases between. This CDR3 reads CSARYQGNQPQHF. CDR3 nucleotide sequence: TGCAGTGCTAGATATCAGGGCAATCAGCCCCAGCATTTT.

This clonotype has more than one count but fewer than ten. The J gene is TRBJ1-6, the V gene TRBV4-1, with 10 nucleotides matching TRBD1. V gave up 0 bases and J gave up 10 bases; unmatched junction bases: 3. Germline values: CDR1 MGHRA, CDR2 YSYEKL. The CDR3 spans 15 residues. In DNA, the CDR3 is TGCGCCAGCAGCCAAGAATGGACAGGGGGATCACCCCTCCACTTT. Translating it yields CASSQEWTGGSPLHF.